What follows are 6 T cell receptor beta chains derived from one specimen sequenced in a study of T cell responses to AZD1222 COVID-19 vaccine. Only in-frame clones appear in the TCRdb table, and some are missing; sequencing was by immunoSEQ multiplex PCR. The sample holds 150,000 or so clones, roughly 92% seen once. This specimen consisted of peripheral blood, obtained 28 days after the second AZD1222 dose. The receptors shown here come from an adult who received the AZD1222 COVID-19 vaccine.

V gene TRBV2 combines with J gene TRBJ1-5; D is ambiguous. Germline V gene sequence: CDR1 SNHLY, CDR2 FYNNEI. The V end was cut by 2 bases, the J end by 3 bases, with 5 bases between. The CDR3 consists of 13 residues. CDR3 DNA: TGTGCCAGCAGTGAAAGAAACAATCAGCCCCAGCATTTT. Encoded protein: CASSERNNQPQHF.

The J gene is TRBJ1-2, the V gene TRBV29-1; D gene ambiguous. The CDR3 runs to 15 residues. Deletions cut 0 bases from V and 4 bases from J, with 15 bases between. The V gene's germline CDR1 is SQVTM and CDR2 ANQGSEA. The CDR3 DNA is TGCAGCGTTGAAGACCCGGGCAGCACCTTCTATGGCTACACCTTC. This encodes CSVEDPGSTFYGYTF.

This chain links TRBV13 with TRBJ2-5; D ambiguous. CDR1 and CDR2 (germline): PRHDT, FYEKMQ (reference sequence). This CDR3 comprises 14 residues. Trimming shortened V by 2 bases and J by 5 bases, and 12 bases separated the two germline ends. The chain's CDR3 is CASSLYTAPETQYF. The CDR3 DNA reads TGTGCCAGCAGCTTATATACCGCCCCGGAGACCCAGTACTTC.

This clone came up once. The rearrangement links TRBV19 to TRBJ1-5; D gene uncertain. CDR1 is LNHDA, CDR2 SQIVND, per germline (reference sequence). The V end was cut by 6 bases, the J end by 5 bases, with 11 bases between. The CDR3 is 13 amino acids. CDR3 coding DNA: TGTGCCAGTAGGTGGCAATCGGATCAGCCCCAGCATTTT. Its translation: CASRWQSDQPQHF.

This chain uses TRBV28 with TRBJ2-7, with 11 bases fitting TRBD2. This CDR3 contains 15 residues. Germline CDR1 and CDR2: MDHEN and SYDVKM. V shed 6 bases and J 3 bases; nucleotides not matched to a gene: 7. This chain's CDR3 is CASSYGTSGYYEQYF. The CDR3 DNA reads TGTGCCAGCAGCTACGGGACTAGCGGATACTACGAGCAGTACTTC.

The rearrangement links TRBV7-2 to TRBJ1-1; 9 bases map to TRBD1. The V gene end was trimmed by 5 bases and the J gene end by 8 bases; junction bases not matched to a gene: 3. CDR1 SGHTA and CDR2 FQGNSA come from the germline V gene. The CDR3 loop spans 12 amino acids. CDR3 DNA sequence: TGTGCCAGCAGCCCGGACAGGGGCGAAGCTTTCTTT. This sequence encodes CASSPDRGEAFF.